This note documents a single T cell receptor beta chain sequence. Its antigen is still unknown. Germline CDR1 LNHDA, CDR2 SQIVND (reference sequence). Trimming left V 7 bases short and J 5 bases short, with 17 bases between. The length of the CDR3 is 15 residues. Assay: immunoSEQ multiplex PCR; the TCRdb copy retains only in-frame clones and omits some. Here the sample spans 180,000 or so clones, more than 85% being singletons. These data originate in a study of T cell responses to AZD1222 COVID-19 vaccine. General study findings and limits: Sampled repertoires all dated from after the peak T cell response. Donors were chiefly white British, with a greater number of females, and clonal diversity was perhaps underestimated. Only 5 or 6 people who got AZD1222 tested seropositive at baseline.

This material consisted of peripheral blood, taken 28 days after the second AZD1222 dose. This sequence was found in an adult who received the AZD1222 COVID-19 vaccine. This chain uses TRBV19 with TRBJ1-4; possibly TRBD1 for D (6 bases). The DNA of the CDR3 is TGTGCCAGTAACGAGGCCGGGACACCGAATGAAAAACTGTTTTTT. It yields the protein CASNEAGTPNEKLFF.